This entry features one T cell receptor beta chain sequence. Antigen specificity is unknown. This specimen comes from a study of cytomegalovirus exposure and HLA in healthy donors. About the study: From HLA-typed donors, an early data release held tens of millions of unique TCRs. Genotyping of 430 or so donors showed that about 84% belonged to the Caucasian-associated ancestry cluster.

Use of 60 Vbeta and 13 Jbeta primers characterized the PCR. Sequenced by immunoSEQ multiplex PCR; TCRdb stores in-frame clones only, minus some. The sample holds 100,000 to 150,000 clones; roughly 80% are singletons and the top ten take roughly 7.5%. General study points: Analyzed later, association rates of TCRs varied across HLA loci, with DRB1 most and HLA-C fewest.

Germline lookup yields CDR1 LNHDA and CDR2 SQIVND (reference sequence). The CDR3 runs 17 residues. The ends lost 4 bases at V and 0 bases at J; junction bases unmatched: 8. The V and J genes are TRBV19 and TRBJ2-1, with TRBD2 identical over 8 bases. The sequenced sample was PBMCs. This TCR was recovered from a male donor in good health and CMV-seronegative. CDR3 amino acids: CASSRISGVSSYNEQFF. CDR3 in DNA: TGTGCCAGTAGTAGGATTAGCGGGGTTAGCTCCTACAATGAGCAGTTCTTC.